The 24 T cell receptor beta chains presented below share a single source sample, sequenced in a study of vaccination effects on CD4 cells after COVID-19. Antigen-specific CD4+ T cells were expanded (with viral peptide pools) by the ViraFEST assay ahead of sequencing. Subsequent to 10 days of culture, CD4+ T cells were isolated. Either the mRNA-1273 or the BNT162b2 vaccine was given to participants as two doses. Their specific antigens are unknown. The protocol was immunoSEQ multiplex PCR, while the TCRdb copy is restricted to in-frame clones and leaves out a portion. The sample lists some 30,000 clones; over 75% were seen once. The sample was CD4+ T cells from PBMCs cultured with SARS-CoV-2 spike peptides, taken after COVID-19 vaccination. Every receptor here comes from a human donor who received a COVID-19 vaccine. Some clones in this sample may be carry-over from other donors' samples.

This clone was seen a handful of times. In DNA, the CDR3 is TGTGCCAGCAGTTACTTGTCCTCCTCAAACTATGGCTACACCTTC. Translated: CASSYLSSSNYGYTF. This chain joins TRBV6-5 and TRBJ1-2; D uncertain. Germline CDR1 and CDR2: MNHEY and SVGAGI. This CDR3 has 15 amino acids. Trimming stripped 1 base from V and 2 bases from J, with 11 bases between.

The chain carries TRBV6-2 or TRBV6-3 and TRBJ2-5; perhaps TRBD2 as D (5 bases). The CDR3 has 16 amino acids. Trimming took 5 bases from V and 5 from J, leaving 21 bases between them. The germline gives CDR1 MNHEY, CDR2 SVGEGT. The CDR3: CASSATSRELGETQYF. Written as DNA, the CDR3 is TGTGCCAGCAGTGCAACCTCTCGGGAACTGGGGGAGACCCAGTACTTC.

The rearrangement joins TRBV28 to TRBJ2-5; D is uncertain. CDR1 and CDR2 (germline): MDHEN, SYDVKM. V was cut by 3 bases and J by 5 bases, with 13 bases left in between. This CDR3 is built from 14 residues. The CDR3 loop is CASSFAGRVETQYF. CDR3 bases: TGTGCCAGCAGTTTCGCAGGTAGGGTGGAGACCCAGTACTTC.

The V call is TRBV7-2, the J call TRBJ1-2; the D is unclear. The CDR3 covers 14 residues. V gave up 5 bases and J gave up 2 bases, with 12 bases separating them. Germline V gene sequence: CDR1 SGHTA, CDR2 FQGNSA. The CDR3 region has the DNA TGTGCCAGCAGCCCGATATCTGGGAACTATGGCTACACCTTC. Amino acids: CASSPISGNYGYTF.

This clone is medium-sized by share. V is TRBV18 and J is TRBJ2-1; possible D gene TRBD1, 6 bases. Trimming took off 0 bases at V and 7 bases at J, with 13 bases between the two ends. The V gene's germline CDR1 is KGHSH and CDR2 LQKENI. This CDR3 has 15 residues. CDR3 residues: CASSPPYKGGNEQFF. In DNA form, the CDR3 reads TGTGCCAGCTCACCACCTTACAAAGGGGGAAATGAGCAGTTCTTC.

The chain couples TRBV2 to TRBJ2-7; 8 bases match TRBD2. This CDR3 is built from 14 residues. J gave up 5 bases and V 1 base, and 4 bases lay outside the gene matches. Looked up from germline, CDR1 is SNHLY and CDR2 is FYNNEI. CDR3 in DNA: TGTGCCAGCAGTGAAGAACTAGCGGCCCACGAGCAGTACTTC. Protein sequence: CASSEELAAHEQYF.

The chain couples TRBV5-1 to TRBJ2-3, with 10 bases identical to TRBD1. The CDR3 covers 15 residues. The germline CDR1 and CDR2 sequences are SGHRS and YFSETQ. Germline trimming cut 3 bases from V and 4 bases from J; bases unmatched to any gene: 5. The CDR3 here is CASSSAGQGADTQYF. The DNA for the CDR3 is TGCGCCAGCAGCTCCGCCGGACAGGGGGCAGATACGCAGTATTTT.

The CDR3 DNA follows: TGTGCCTGGGGTACTAAGGGGGCCAGTTCGCAGTATTTT. This codes for CAWGTKGASSQYF. V gene TRBV30 combines with J gene TRBJ2-3; 7 nucleotides match TRBD1. The CDR3 contains 13 residues. The germline gives CDR1 GTSNPN, CDR2 SVGIG (reference sequence). Unmatched junction bases numbered 12, after V lost 5 bases and J lost 10 bases.

The chain is built from TRBV21-1 and TRBJ1-6; the table gives TRBD1 as D, unverified against the DNA. TRBV21-1 is marked as a pseudogene. The CDR3 runs to 15 residues. The CDR3 nucleotides read TGTGCCAGTCCTACGACAGCCCCATTGAACTCACCCCTCCACTTT. This codes for CASPTTAPLNSPLHF.

The CDR3 region is CASSLGRVYEQFF. CDR3 DNA: TGTGCCAGCAGCTTAGGGAGGGTCTATGAGCAGTTCTTC. The chain uses TRBV13 and TRBJ2-1; a weak D match, TRBD2 (5 bases). Germline CDR1 reads PRHDT; CDR2 reads FYEKMQ (reference sequence). The CDR3 is 13 residues long. V dropped 0 bases and J dropped 8 bases, with 8 bases sitting between them. The whole variable domain, remainder taken from reference TRBV13 and TRBJ2-1, is AAGVIQSPRHLIKEKRETATLKCYPIPRHDTVYWYQQGPGQDPQFLISFYEKMQSDKGSIPDRFSAQQFSDYHSELNMSSLELGDSALYFCASSLGRVYEQFFGPGTRLTVL.

This clone is a singleton in its sample. The chain joins TRBV5-1 to TRBJ2-2, with 10 bases lining up with TRBD2. The CDR3 runs to 17 residues. Trimming took 2 bases from V and 0 from J; bases not matched to a gene: 4. Germline V gene lookup returns CDR1 SGHRS and CDR2 YFSETQ. The CDR3 DNA is TGCGCCAGCAGCTTCGCCCTAGCGGGGGCGAACACCGGGGAGCTGTTTTTT. Translating gives CASSFALAGANTGELFF. Supplemented by reference TRBV5-1 and TRBJ2-2, the full variable domain reads KAGVTQTPRYLIKTRGQQVTLSCSPISGHRSVSWYQQTPGQGLQFLFEYFSETQRNKGNFPGRFSGRQFSNSRSEMNVSTLELGDSALYLCASSFALAGANTGELFFGEGSRLTVL.

The gene calls are TRBV7-8 and TRBJ1-1, with 8 bases matching TRBD1. The trim removed 4 bases at V and 4 bases at J, leaving 5 bases unmatched. This CDR3 contains 14 residues. Germline CDR1 and CDR2: SGHVS and FQNEAQ. The CDR3, as DNA: TGTGCCAGCAGCTGGGGACAGGCTGGCACTGAAGCTTTCTTT. It codes for CASSWGQAGTEAFF.

J is TRBJ2-3 and V is TRBV3-1 (or the pseudogene TRBV3-2); no clear D gene. CDR1 and CDR2 from the germline V gene are LGHDT and YNNKEL (reference sequence). V lost 4 bases to trimming and J lost 2 bases, with 13 bases between them. The CDR3 contains 15 residues. The CDR3 DNA reads as TGTGCCAGCAGCCTTCAGACGGCGCCCACAGATACGCAGTATTTT. Amino acid sequence: CASSLQTAPTDTQYF.

This clone qualifies as medium-sized. The rearrangement joins TRBV25-1 to TRBJ2-5; 8 bases agree with TRBD2. The CDR3 sequence is 14 residues long. Germline CDR1 reads MGHDK; CDR2 reads SYGVNS. V dropped 4 bases and J dropped 2; count of bases not matched to a gene: 3. The CDR3: CASSVQRGQETQYF. Written as DNA, the CDR3 is TGTGCCAGCAGTGTACAGCGGGGGCAAGAGACCCAGTACTTC.

The chain is built from TRBV19 and TRBJ1-4; TRBD1 matches at 7 bases. Trimming took 9 bases from V and 4 from J; bases not matched to a gene: 14. This CDR3 spans 16 amino acids. Germline V CDR1 and CDR2: LNHDA, SQIVND (reference sequence). The CDR3: CASTGATALFNEKLFF. The CDR3 DNA follows: TGTGCCAGCACAGGGGCGACAGCACTCTTTAATGAAAAACTGTTTTTT. The full variable domain, its missing parts supplied by reference TRBV19 and TRBJ1-4, is DGGITQSPKYLFRKEGQNVTLSCEQNLNHDAMYWYRQDPGQGLRLIYYSQIVNDFQKGDIAEGYSVSREKKESFPLTVTSAQKNPTAFYLCASTGATALFNEKLFFGSGTQLSVL.

This chain joins TRBV5-6 and TRBJ2-5; the match to TRBD2 covers 10 bases. This CDR3 has 14 amino acids. Germline CDR1 reads SGHDT; CDR2 reads YYEEEE. The ends lost 6 bases at V and 1 base at J; junction bases unmatched: 3. The CDR3 DNA reads TGTGCCAGCATCGGGACTAGCGCCCAAGAGACCCAGTACTTC. Protein sequence: CASIGTSAQETQYF.

This clone has more than one count but fewer than ten. In DNA, the CDR3 is TGTGCCAGCAGCTTATCGGGAAAGGGTAATTCACCCCTCCACTTT. As protein: CASSLSGKGNSPLHF. The genes are TRBV7-9 and TRBJ1-6, with no clear D. Germline CDR1 is SEHNR and CDR2 is FQNEAQ (reference sequence). This CDR3 has 15 amino acids. V was trimmed by 2 bases and J by 6 bases, leaving 11 bases between them.

The rearrangement joins TRBV7-2 to TRBJ1-3; 8 nucleotides align to TRBD1. This CDR3 spans 15 amino acids. Germline CDR1 and CDR2: SGHTA and FQGNSA. V was clipped by 5 bases and J by 0 bases; unmatched bases: 3. In nucleotides, the CDR3 is TGTGCCAGCAGCATAACAGGGGGCTCTGGAAACACCATATATTTT. Translation gives CASSITGGSGNTIYF.

The chain uses TRBV7-2 and TRBJ2-1, with 10 bases lining up with TRBD1. This CDR3 region has 14 residues. CDR1 and CDR2 (germline): SGHTA, FQGNSA. Trimming at V came to 5 bases and at J to 10 bases, leaving 8 bases not matched to a gene. CDR3 sequence reads: CASSRGQGVREQFF. The CDR3 bases are TGTGCCAGCAGCAGAGGACAGGGGGTCCGGGAGCAGTTCTTC.

V is TRBV7-8 and J is TRBJ1-2, with unresolved D. V was cut by 2 bases and J by 8 bases, with 15 bases left in between. CDR3 length: 14 amino acids. Germline V CDR1 and CDR2: SGHVS, FQNEAQ. CDR3 nucleotides: TGTGCCAGCAGCTTAATGGGGTCTCCCTTCGGCTACACCTTC. Amino acid sequence: CASSLMGSPFGYTF.

V and J are TRBV7-2 and TRBJ2-2, with TRBD2 identical over 12 bases. J was trimmed by 1 base and V by 11 bases; bases with no gene match: 8. The CDR3 totals 16 residues. Germline V lookup: CDR1 SGHTA, CDR2 FQGNSA. The CDR3 DNA reads TGTGCCTCCATTAGGGGACTAGCGGGGAACACCGGGGAGCTGTTTTTT. Protein sequence: CASIRGLAGNTGELFF.

The chain is built from TRBV28 and TRBJ1-4; 7 bases agree with TRBD1. CDR1 is MDHEN and CDR2 is SYDVKM in the germline V gene. Trimming cost V 5 bases and J 4 bases; bases outside gene matches: 4. CDR3 length: 14 amino acids. CDR3 protein: CASSVWDSNEKLFF. The CDR3 DNA sequence: TGTGCCAGCAGTGTGTGGGACAGTAATGAAAAACTGTTTTTT. Together with reference TRBV28 and TRBJ1-4, the CDR3 gives the full variable domain: DVKVTQSSRYLVKRTGEKVFLECVQDMDHENMFWYRQDPGLGLRLIYFSYDVKMKEKGDIPEGYSVSREKKERFSLILESASTNQTSMYLCASSVWDSNEKLFFGSGTQLSVL.

The chain combines TRBV18 with TRBJ2-3; possibly TRBD2 for D (6 bases). V lost 5 bases and J lost 6, with 12 bases in between. Germline V gene sequence: CDR1 KGHSH, CDR2 LQKENI. The CDR3 sequence is 13 residues long. The CDR3 sequence is CASSGGVTDTQYF. The CDR3 nucleotides are TGTGCCAGCTCAGGCGGGGTCACTGATACGCAGTATTTT.

Here the CDR3 DNA reads TGTGCCAGCAGTTACTCGCGGGGGACGGCGAACACTGAAGCTTTCTTT. Its translation: CASSYSRGTANTEAFF. The rearrangement joins TRBV6-5 to TRBJ1-1; D might be TRBD1 (5 bases). The CDR3 extends over 16 amino acids. Trimming left V 0 bases short and J 1 base short, with 12 bases between. Per the germline V gene, CDR1 is MNHEY and CDR2 is SVGAGI.